This T cell receptor (beta chain) is drawn from a study of post-analysis software for immune sequencing data (dated by TCRdb to 2014 to 2015). In terms of the full investigation: The recorded disease courses included relapsing-remitting, secondary progressive and progressive-relapsing multiple sclerosis, and some patients had no subtype annotation. A subset of samples was prepared in parallel using single-end sample barcoding, then pooled and co-amplified after Illumina adapter ligation. The multiple sclerosis patient repertoires were compared with 10 or so previously published healthy control repertoires from donors aged about 6 to 26 years. Study-wide conclusions, independent of this receptor: Compared with controls, multiple sclerosis patients had significantly lower normalized Chao1 diversity, a finding suggesting substantial peripheral T-cell clonal expansion. Strong co-clustering of samples prepared in the same batch was shown by direct clustering with F measure, prompting a batch-effect correction. The control group was slightly older than the multiple sclerosis patient group. Roughly 5 TRBV segments, including TRBV5-6, TRBV5-1 and TRBV20-1, were significantly more frequent in patients than controls.

TCR beta repertoires were profiled from peripheral blood of 10 to 15 young patients with multiple sclerosis to demonstrate the VDJtools post-analysis software. Multiple sclerosis patients were children and adolescents aged about 6 to 17 years. Libraries were built with PCR. Sequencing took place on an Illumina HiSeq 2500. To reduce PCR and sequencing biases, unique molecular identifiers were built into the TCR beta cDNA libraries. Every 1 to 10 million input T cells yielded approximately 500,000 cDNA molecules, meaning each molecule approximated one T cell. The same protocol used for the earlier healthy control dataset was applied to prepare and sequence the patient libraries. Samples belonging to the same batch were prepared together, multiplexed and sequenced on a shared HiSeq lane. Per the authors' processing: MIGEC handled the raw barcoded reads, throwing out single-read molecular identifier groups before consensus assembly and CDR3 extraction. VDJtools was used for post-analysis of the clonotype tables, and diversity was normalized by down-sampling every dataset to the size of the smallest sample. Repertoire overlap clustering matched CDR3 amino acid but not nucleotide sequences to correct batch-related cross-sample contamination. Using fastp trimming at Q25 and MiXCR clonotype assembly, TCRdb reanalyzed the public sequencing data and kept in-frame beta chains. Identical CDR3 proteins give one entry, which carries the most common genes and DNA. The V and J calls shown here were made by TCRdb, not taken from the authors' results. For this sample there are about 770,000 distinct CDR3 sequences; just over 45% appear just once. Roughly 4.9% of the sample goes to the ten largest clones.

Remarks on this clonotype: The target of this receptor is not known. Base qualities are not recorded, but no much larger clone differs from it by a single base.

Taken from cysteine to phenylalanine, the CDR3 has 16 residues. CDR3 DNA is the only sequence kept; it has 48 bases, read in frame from the first base. The V and J ends are trimmed by 0 bases and 0 bases, leaving 9 bases between them. From a lookup of the germline V gene, CDR1 and CDR2 are LGHNA and YNFKEQ. This clonotype was obtained from a girl aged 10-17 years with multiple sclerosis. Sequenced: blood. The chain is encoded by TRBV4-2 joined to TRBJ2-4, with a tentative D gene TRBD1 over 5 matching bases. The encoded CDR3 is CASSQEMGLAKNIQYF. The base sequence is TGTGCCAGCAGCCAAGAGATGGGGCTAGCCAAAAACATTCAGTACTTC.